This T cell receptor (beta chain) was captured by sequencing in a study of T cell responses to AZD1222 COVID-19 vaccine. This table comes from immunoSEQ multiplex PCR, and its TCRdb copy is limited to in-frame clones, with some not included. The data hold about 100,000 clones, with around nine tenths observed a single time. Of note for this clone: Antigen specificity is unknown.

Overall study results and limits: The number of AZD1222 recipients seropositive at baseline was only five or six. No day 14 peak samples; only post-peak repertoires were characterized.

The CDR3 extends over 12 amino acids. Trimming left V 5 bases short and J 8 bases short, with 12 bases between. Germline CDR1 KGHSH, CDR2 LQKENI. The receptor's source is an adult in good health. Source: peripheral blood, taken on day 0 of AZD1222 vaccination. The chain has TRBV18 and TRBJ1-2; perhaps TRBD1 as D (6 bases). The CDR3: CASSKTGSGYTF. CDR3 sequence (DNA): TGTGCCAGCTCAAAAACAGGGAGCGGCTACACCTTC.